This TCR beta chain is drawn from a study of blood T cell repertoires in COVID-19. On the study more broadly: T cells, B-cell-depleted T cells, or PBMCs supplied cDNA or gDNA.

Germline V gives CDR1 MNHEY, CDR2 SVGAGI. The trim removed 6 bases at V and 4 bases at J, leaving 2 bases unmatched. The CDR3 sequence is 12 residues long. Using immunoSEQ multiplex PCR, the repertoire was profiled, and TCRdb retains in-frame clones only, with some absent. The sample has approximately 220,000 clones; roughly nine tenths are singletons. The chain couples TRBV6-5 to TRBJ1-2; 7 nucleotides line up with TRBD1. This clonotype originated in a man aged 35 to 55 with acute or convalescent COVID-19. The sequenced sample consisted of peripheral blood. Written as DNA, the CDR3 is TGTGCCAGCAGGAGGACAGGCTATGGCTACACCTTC. Protein product: CASRRTGYGYTF.